Below, 8 T cell receptor beta chains from the same sample are listed, as sequenced in a study of T cell responses to AZD1222 COVID-19 vaccine. The data were produced by immunoSEQ multiplex PCR, yet TCRdb's version contains in-frame clones alone and is incomplete. Here the sample spans around 150,000 clones, 85% to 95% being singletons. The source was peripheral blood, collected on day 0 of AZD1222 vaccination. These receptors all come from an adult in good health.

The chain is built from TRBV5-4 and TRBJ1-6; D gene uncertain. Trimming removed 4 bases from V and 6 bases from J, with 11 bases in between. Germline CDR1 and CDR2: SGHNT and YYREEE (reference sequence). The CDR3 runs 14 residues. CDR3 loop: CASSADPINSPLHF. The DNA of the CDR3 is TGTGCCAGCAGCGCCGACCCAATTAATTCACCCCTCCACTTT.

The V and J genes are TRBV5-1 and TRBJ1-1, with D unclear. Trimming took 4 bases from V and 0 from J, leaving 13 bases between them. Germline CDR1 reads SGHRS; CDR2 reads YFSETQ. CDR3 size: 15 residues. This CDR3 is CASSLPEGLNTEAFF. Written as DNA, the CDR3 is TGCGCCAGCAGCCTGCCCGAGGGCTTGAACACTGAAGCTTTCTTT. Together with reference TRBV5-1 and TRBJ1-1, the CDR3 gives the full variable domain: KAGVTQTPRYLIKTRGQQVTLSCSPISGHRSVSWYQQTPGQGLQFLFEYFSETQRNKGNFPGRFSGRQFSNSRSEMNVSTLELGDSALYLCASSLPEGLNTEAFFGQGTRLTVV.

This rearrangement joins TRBV14 to TRBJ1-6, with 7 bases lining up with TRBD1. Trimming cost V 5 bases and J 6 bases; bases outside gene matches: 7. The CDR3 has 15 amino acids. The germline V gene encodes CDR1 SGHDN and CDR2 FVKESK. In DNA, the CDR3 is TGTGCCAGCAGCATACAGGGGCTGGGTAATTCACCCCTCCACTTT. Protein: CASSIQGLGNSPLHF.

J is TRBJ1-1 and V is TRBV7-8; 7 bases fit TRBD1. In germline, CDR1 is SGHVS, CDR2 FQNEAQ. The CDR3 spans 18 residues. V shed 5 bases and J 2 bases; nucleotides not matched to a gene: 17. CDR3 in DNA: TGTGCCAGCAGCCCATCCCGACAGGGTCTCTCACCTAACACTGAAGCTTTCTTT. Translated: CASSPSRQGLSPNTEAFF. Full variable domain (missing parts from reference TRBV7-8 and TRBJ1-1): GAGVSQSPRYKVAKRGQDVALRCDPISGHVSLFWYQQALGQGPEFLTYFQNEAQLDKSGLPSDRFFAERPEGSVSTLKIQRTQQEDSAVYLCASSPSRQGLSPNTEAFFGQGTRLTVV.

This clone has just one count. The genes are TRBV11-3 and TRBJ2-3, with 11 bases fitting TRBD1. Germline CDR1 SGHNT, CDR2 YENEEA. Trimming took 3 bases from V and 4 from J; bases not matched to a gene: 9. The CDR3 sequence is 17 residues long. The chain's CDR3 is CASSFRSGQGASDTQYF. Written as DNA, the CDR3 is TGTGCCAGCAGCTTCCGGTCAGGACAGGGGGCGTCAGATACGCAGTATTTT.

The chain uses TRBV19 and TRBJ2-7; D tentatively fits TRBD1 or TRBD2 (5 bases each). V was pared by 8 bases and J by 4 bases, with 15 bases between. Germline V gene lookup returns CDR1 LNHDA and CDR2 SQIVND (reference sequence). The CDR3 runs to 13 residues. The CDR3 reads CASGRDGLYEQYF. CDR3 bases: TGTGCCAGTGGCCGGGACGGCCTTTACGAGCAGTACTTC.

CDR3 bases: TGTGCCAGCAGTCTCCAGGGCTTGGAGGGCTACACCTTC. Amino acids: CASSLQGLEGYTF. This sequence joins TRBV6-5 and TRBJ1-2, with D possibly matching TRBD1 (5 bases). The CDR3 contains 13 residues. The germline V gene has CDR1 MNHEY and CDR2 SVGAGI. V lost 5 bases and J lost 8, with 15 bases in between.

The chain links TRBV7-9 to TRBJ1-1, with D possibly being TRBD1 (6 bases). V was cut by 5 bases and J by 2 bases, with 21 bases left in between. Germline V CDR1 and CDR2: SEHNR, FQNEAQ (reference sequence). This CDR3 contains 17 residues. This chain's CDR3 is CASSNPRAGALNTEAFF. The CDR3 DNA reads as TGTGCCAGCAGCAACCCCCGGGCAGGGGCCCTTAACACTGAAGCTTTCTTT.